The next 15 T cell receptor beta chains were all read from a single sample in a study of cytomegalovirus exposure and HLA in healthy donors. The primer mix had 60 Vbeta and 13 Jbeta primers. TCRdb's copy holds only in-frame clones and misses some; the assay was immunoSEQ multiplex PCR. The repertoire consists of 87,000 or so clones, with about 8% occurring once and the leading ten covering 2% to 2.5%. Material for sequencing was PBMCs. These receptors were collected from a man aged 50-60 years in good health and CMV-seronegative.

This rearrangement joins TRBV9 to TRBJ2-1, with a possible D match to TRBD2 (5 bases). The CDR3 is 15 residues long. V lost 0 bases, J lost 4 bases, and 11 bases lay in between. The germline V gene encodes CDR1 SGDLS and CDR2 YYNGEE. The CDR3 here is CASSVDGKGYNEQFF. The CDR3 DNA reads TGTGCCAGCAGCGTAGACGGGAAGGGATACAATGAGCAGTTCTTC. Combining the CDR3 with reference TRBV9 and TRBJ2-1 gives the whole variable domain DSGVTQTPKHLITATGQRVTLRCSPRSGDLSVYWYQQSLDQGLQFLIQYYNGEERAKGNILERFSAQQFPDLHSELNLSSLELGDSALYFCASSVDGKGYNEQFFGPGTRLTVL.

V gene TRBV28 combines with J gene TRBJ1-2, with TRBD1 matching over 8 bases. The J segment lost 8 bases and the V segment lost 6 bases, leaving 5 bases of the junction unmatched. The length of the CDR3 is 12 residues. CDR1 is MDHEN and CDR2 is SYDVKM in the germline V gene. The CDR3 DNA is TGTGCCAGCAGGTCGACAGGGGAGGGCTACACCTTC. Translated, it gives CASRSTGEGYTF.

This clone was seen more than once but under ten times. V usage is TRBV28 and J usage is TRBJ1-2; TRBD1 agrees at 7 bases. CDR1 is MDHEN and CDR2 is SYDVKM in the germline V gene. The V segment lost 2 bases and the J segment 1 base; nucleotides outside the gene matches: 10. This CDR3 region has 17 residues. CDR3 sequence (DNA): TGTGCCAGCAGTTTACCCCCAGGGGGGATCCTTAACTATGGCTACACCTTC. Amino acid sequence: CASSLPPGGILNYGYTF.

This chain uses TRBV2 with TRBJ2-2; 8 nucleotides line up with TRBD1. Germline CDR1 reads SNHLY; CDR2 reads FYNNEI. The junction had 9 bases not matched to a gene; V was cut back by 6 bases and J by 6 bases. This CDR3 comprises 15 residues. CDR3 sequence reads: CASRRGQGAAGELFF. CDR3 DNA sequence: TGTGCCAGCAGAAGGGGGCAGGGGGCAGCCGGGGAGCTGTTTTTT.

CDR3 nucleotides: TGTGCCAGCAGCGTTGGACAGGGGGCTTCCTACGAGCAGTACTTC. Its protein product is CASSVGQGASYEQYF. This chain links TRBV9 with TRBJ2-7; 11 bases map to TRBD1. V was clipped by 2 bases and J by 1 base; unmatched bases: 2. This CDR3 is 15 amino acids long. The germline V gene has CDR1 SGDLS and CDR2 YYNGEE.

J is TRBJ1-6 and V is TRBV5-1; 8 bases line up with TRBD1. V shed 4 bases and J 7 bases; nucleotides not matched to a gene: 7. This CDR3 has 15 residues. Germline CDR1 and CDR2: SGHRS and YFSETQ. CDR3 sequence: CASSRAGQGNSPLHF. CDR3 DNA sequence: TGCGCCAGCAGCCGGGCAGGACAGGGAAATTCACCCCTCCACTTT.

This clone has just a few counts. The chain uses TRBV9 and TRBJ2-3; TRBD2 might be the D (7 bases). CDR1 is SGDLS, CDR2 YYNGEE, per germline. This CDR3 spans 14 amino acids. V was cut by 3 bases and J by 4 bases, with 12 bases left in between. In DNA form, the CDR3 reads TGTGCCAGCAGCGGGGGGGGCTGGGCAGATACGCAGTATTTT. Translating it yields CASSGGGWADTQYF.

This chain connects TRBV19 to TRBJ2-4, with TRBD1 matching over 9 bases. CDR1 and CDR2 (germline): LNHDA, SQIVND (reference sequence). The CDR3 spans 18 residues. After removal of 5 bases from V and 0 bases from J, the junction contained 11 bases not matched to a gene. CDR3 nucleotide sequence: TGTGCCAGTAGTCTCCGGGACAGGGCAATACTAGCCAAAAACATTCAGTACTTC. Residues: CASSLRDRAILAKNIQYF.

The CDR3 DNA reads TGTGCCAGCAGCTTAAGCGGCCTGGAGACGGCCTCCAATCAGCCCCAGCATTTT. Translating it yields CASSLSGLETASNQPQHF. The chain joins TRBV7-8 to TRBJ1-5; D is ambiguous. The CDR3 has 18 residues. Trimming left V 2 bases short and J 3 bases short, with 20 bases between. Germline V gene data show CDR1 as SGHVS and CDR2 as FQNEAQ.

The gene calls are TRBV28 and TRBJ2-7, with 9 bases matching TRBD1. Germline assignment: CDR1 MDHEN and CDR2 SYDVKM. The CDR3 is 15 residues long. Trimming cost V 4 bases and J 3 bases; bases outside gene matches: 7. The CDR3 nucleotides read TGTGCCAGCAGTTCCCCGGCGGGACAGGGCTACGAGCAGTACTTC. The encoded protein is CASSSPAGQGYEQYF.

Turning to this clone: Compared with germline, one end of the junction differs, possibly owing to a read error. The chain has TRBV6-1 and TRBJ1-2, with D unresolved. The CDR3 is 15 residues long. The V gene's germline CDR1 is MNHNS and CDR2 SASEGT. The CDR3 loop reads CASSNLGGGGYGYIF. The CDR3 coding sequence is TGTGCCAGCAGTAATCTGGGAGGAGGCGGCTATGGCTACATTTTC.

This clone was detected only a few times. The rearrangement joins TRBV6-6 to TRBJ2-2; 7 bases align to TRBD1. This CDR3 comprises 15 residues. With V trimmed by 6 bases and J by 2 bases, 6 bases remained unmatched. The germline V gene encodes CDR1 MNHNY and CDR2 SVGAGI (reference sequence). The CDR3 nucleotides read TGTGCCAGCAGCTCTGGGACAGCTAACACCGGGGAGCTGTTTTTT. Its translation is CASSSGTANTGELFF.

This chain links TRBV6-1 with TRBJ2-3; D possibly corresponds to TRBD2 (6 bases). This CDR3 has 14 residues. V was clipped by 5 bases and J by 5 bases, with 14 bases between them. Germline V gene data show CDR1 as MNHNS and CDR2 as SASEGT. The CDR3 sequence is CASSYQLARDTQYF. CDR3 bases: TGTGCCAGCAGTTATCAGCTAGCGAGAGATACGCAGTATTTT.

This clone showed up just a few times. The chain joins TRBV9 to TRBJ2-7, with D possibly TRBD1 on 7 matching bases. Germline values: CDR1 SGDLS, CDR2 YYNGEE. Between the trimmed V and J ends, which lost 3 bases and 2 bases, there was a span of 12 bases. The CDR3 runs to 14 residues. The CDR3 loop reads CASSGGTATYEQYF. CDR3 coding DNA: TGTGCCAGCAGCGGCGGGACAGCAACCTACGAGCAGTACTTC.

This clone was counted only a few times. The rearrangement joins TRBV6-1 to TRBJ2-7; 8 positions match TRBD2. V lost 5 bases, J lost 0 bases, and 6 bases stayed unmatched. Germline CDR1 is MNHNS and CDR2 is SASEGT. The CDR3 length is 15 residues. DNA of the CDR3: TGTGCCAGCAGTTCCCAGCGGGAGCTCTCCTACGAGCAGTACTTC. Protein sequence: CASSSQRELSYEQYF.